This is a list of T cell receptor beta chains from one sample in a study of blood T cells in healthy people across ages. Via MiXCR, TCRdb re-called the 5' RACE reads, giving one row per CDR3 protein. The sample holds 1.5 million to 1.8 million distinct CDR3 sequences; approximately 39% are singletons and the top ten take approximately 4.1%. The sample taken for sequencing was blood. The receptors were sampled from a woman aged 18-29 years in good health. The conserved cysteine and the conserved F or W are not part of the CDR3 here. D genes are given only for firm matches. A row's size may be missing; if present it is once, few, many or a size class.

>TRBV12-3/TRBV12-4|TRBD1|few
ASSGRTGDLREY
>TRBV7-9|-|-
ASSLSVNGNTIY
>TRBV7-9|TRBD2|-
ASRSTSGGIHEQY
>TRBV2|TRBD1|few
ASSEVGQGMNGYT
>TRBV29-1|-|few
SVVLNNEQF
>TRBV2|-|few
ARRSMGGAEAF
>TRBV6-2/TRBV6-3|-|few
ASSYSSDPGYNEQF
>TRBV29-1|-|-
SVGKGRSYEQY
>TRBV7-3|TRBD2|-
ASSSSQSPVSASGNEQF
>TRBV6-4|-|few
ASSDSEPQH